This T cell receptor beta chain was sequenced during a study of yellow fever vaccine responses in identical twins (dated by TCRdb to the late 2010s). For the wider study: In the study, vaccine-responding T cell clones were precisely tracked in identical twins. The paper as a whole reports these results and caveats: According to the authors, the vaccine-induced T cell response in identical twins seemed to be partly convergent and partly specific to each individual.

This clonotype came up once. Its specific antigen is unknown. Base qualities are not at hand, and no much larger clone is one base apart. Just one read gives weak support. The library was built by means of RT-PCR. For sequencing, an Illumina HiSeq 2500 was employed. TCRdb reanalyzed the raw reads on its own, using fastp at Q25 for trimming and MiXCR for clone calling, and kept in-frame beta chains. Rows with a matching CDR3 protein are joined into one entry that keeps the most common DNA and genes. Recorded for this sample are around 7,200 distinct CDR3 sequences; more than 70% of them occurred a single time. More than 1% of the sample comes from the top ten. Counted from cysteine to phenylalanine, this CDR3 has 15 amino acids. Only the CDR3 DNA is retained, 45 bases long and in frame from the first base. The germline V gene specifies SGHTA as CDR1 and FQGTGA as CDR2. V is pruned by 1 base and J by 6 bases, leaving 8 bases of the junction without a gene match.

The sequence links TRBV7-3 to TRBJ2-7, and 8 junctional nucleotides match TRBD2. The material was T cells from blood (PBMCs), unsorted or a sorted subset (not recorded which), obtained before or after yellow fever vaccination (not recorded which). This TCR was recovered from a woman younger than 35 who received the yellow fever vaccine. Donor details come from another sample of the same person, matched by shared clones. In nucleotides, the sequence is TGTGCCAGCAGCTTAATGTCAGCGGGAGAAGCCGAGCAGTACTTC. Translated, this gives CASSLMSAGEAEQYF.